This T cell receptor beta chain comes out of a study of T cell responses to AZD1222 COVID-19 vaccine. Study-wide points: Sampled repertoires all dated from after the peak T cell response. Females outnumbered males among donors, who were mostly white British; clonal diversity was possibly underestimated. Reports say nearly half of spike-specific TCRs go after unmutated variant regions.

Second doses that came at about 4 or about 12 weeks were put together. Sequenced by immunoSEQ multiplex PCR; TCRdb stores in-frame clones only, minus some. This table has roughly 110,000 clones, around nine tenths appearing once. With regard to this clone: Its target is not known.

This sample comprised peripheral blood, obtained 28 days after the second AZD1222 dose. The receptor was derived from an adult who received the AZD1222 COVID-19 vaccine.

The chain's CDR3 is CASSLRGTSIYEQFF. In DNA form, the CDR3 reads TGTGCCAGCAGCCTGAGGGGGACTAGTATCTATGAGCAGTTCTTC. The chain employs TRBV7-2 and TRBJ2-1; 8 positions agree with TRBD2. The germline V gene encodes CDR1 SGHTA and CDR2 FQGNSA. The CDR3 extends over 15 amino acids. With V trimmed by 5 bases and J by 8 bases, 11 bases remained unmatched.